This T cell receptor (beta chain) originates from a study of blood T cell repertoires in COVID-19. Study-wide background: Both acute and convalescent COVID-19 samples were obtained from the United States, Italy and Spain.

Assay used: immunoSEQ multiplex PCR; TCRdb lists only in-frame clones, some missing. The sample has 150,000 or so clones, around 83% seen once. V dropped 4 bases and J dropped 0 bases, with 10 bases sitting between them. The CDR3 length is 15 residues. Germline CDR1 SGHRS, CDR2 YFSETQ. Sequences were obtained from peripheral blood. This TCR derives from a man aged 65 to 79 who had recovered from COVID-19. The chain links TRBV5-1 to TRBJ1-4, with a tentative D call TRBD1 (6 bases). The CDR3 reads CASSTGQTTNEKLFF. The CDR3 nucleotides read TGCGCCAGCAGCACCGGACAGACAACTAATGAAAAACTGTTTTTT. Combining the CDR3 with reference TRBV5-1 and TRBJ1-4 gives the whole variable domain KAGVTQTPRYLIKTRGQQVTLSCSPISGHRSVSWYQQTPGQGLQFLFEYFSETQRNKGNFPGRFSGRQFSNSRSEMNVSTLELGDSALYLCASSTGQTTNEKLFFGSGTQLSVL.